The clone carrying this TCR beta chain appeared many times. Its antigen is undetermined. This entry belongs to a study of glioma-infiltrating T cells. Whole-study results and caveats: Tissue-blood divergence was below expectation in non-neoplastic patients, above in gliomas.

The iRepertoire nested amplicon-rescue multiplex PCR amplified TCR alpha and beta CDR3s from RNA. TCRdb re-analysed the multiplex PCR reads in MiXCR, keeping a single row per CDR3 protein. This table has 100,000 to 150,000 distinct CDR3 sequences, roughly 20% appearing once. Per germline, CDR1 MNHEY and CDR2 SMNVEV (reference sequence). Trimming shortened V by 4 bases and J by 0 bases, and 18 bases separated the two germline ends. The CDR3 spans 17 residues. The specimen was glioma tissue, nonneoplastic brain tissue, or PBMCs (not recorded which). The chain has TRBV27 and TRBJ1-1, with a possible D match to TRBD1 (5 bases). This sequence was found in a human donor with low-grade glioma or glioblastoma, undergoing nonglioma brain surgery, or in good health (not recorded which). The CDR3 DNA is TGTGCCAGCAGTTCAAGCTCAGGGTCCTCTGTGAACACTGAAGCTTTCTTT. This encodes CASSSSSGSSVNTEAFF.